The rows below give T cell receptor beta chains drawn from one sample of a study of blood T cell repertoires in COVID-19. Sequencing was performed with immunoSEQ multiplex PCR; in TCRdb, only in-frame clones are kept and a portion is missing. Of around 280,000 clones in the sample, around 90% were seen once. Material for sequencing was peripheral blood. The receptors were gathered from a man between 70 and 80 years old with acute or convalescent COVID-19. Each CDR3 is given with its conserved first and last residue. The D gene is left open where the match is weak. Rows may omit the clone size; those that give it use once, few, many or a size class.

size | J | V | D | CDR3 | DNA
. | TRBJ1-5 | TRBV4-1 | . | CASSQALTDNQPQHF | TGCGCCAGCAGCCAAGCTCTTACAGACAATCAGCCCCAGCATTTT
. | TRBJ2-3 | TRBV30 | TRBD2 | CASDVPGLAVTATQYF | TGTGCCTCCGACGTACCGGGACTAGCGGTCACAGCCACGCAGTATTTT
. | TRBJ1-5 | TRBV7-2 | . | CASSLDGPRSNQPQHF | TGTGCCAGCAGCTTAGACGGCCCGCGGAGCAATCAGCCCCAGCATTTT
. | TRBJ2-3 | TRBV5-1 | TRBD1 | CASSLGQGATDTQYF | TGCGCCAGCAGCTTGGGACAGGGGGCCACAGATACGCAGTATTTT
. | TRBJ1-6 | TRBV3-1/TRBV3-2 | . | CASSQAIGVHRSPLHF | TGTGCCAGCAGCCAAGCGATAGGGGTCCACAGATCACCCCTCCACTTT
once | TRBJ2-3 | TRBV11-2 | . | CASSGGTDTQYF | TGTGCCAGCAGCGGGGGGACAGATACGCAGTATTTT
. | TRBJ2-7 | TRBV10-2 | . | CASSEFRHSLDEQYF | TGCGCCAGCAGTGAGTTCAGGCACAGTTTGGACGAGCAGTACTTC
. | TRBJ1-1 | TRBV25-1 | TRBD1 | CASSLGGRGTEAFF | TGTGCCAGCAGTCTAGGGGGCCGGGGCACTGAAGCTTTCTTT
. | TRBJ2-1 | TRBV4-3 | TRBD2 | CASSPYPSGINNEQFF | TGCGCCAGCAGCCCCTACCCCAGCGGGATCAACAATGAGCAGTTCTTC
once | TRBJ2-7 | TRBV7-8 | TRBD1 | CATGTEDSYEQYF | TGTGCCACCGGGACAGAGGACTCCTACGAGCAGTACTTC
. | TRBJ2-3 | TRBV11-2 | . | CASSLPGESTQYF | TGTGCCAGCAGCTTACCCGGGGAGAGTACGCAGTATTTT
. | TRBJ2-7 | TRBV3-1/TRBV3-2 | . | CASSPGHYWSEQYF | TGTGCCAGCAGTCCCGGACATTACTGGTCCGAGCAGTACTTC
. | TRBJ2-2 | TRBV4-1 | . | CASTREGLANTGELFF | TGCGCCAGCACCCGCGAGGGACTTGCGAACACCGGGGAGCTGTTTTTT
. | TRBJ2-7 | TRBV7-2 | . | CASSLGGLWEQYF | TGTGCCAGCAGCTTAGGGGGGCTGTGGGAGCAGTACTTC
. | TRBJ2-3 | TRBV6-5 | TRBD1 | CASRPGQGLTDTQYF | TGTGCCAGCAGACCGGGACAGGGACTCACAGATACGCAGTATTTT
. | TRBJ2-3 | TRBV4-3 | TRBD2 | CASSQGAGGPSTQYF | TGCGCCAGCAGCCAAGGAGCGGGGGGGCCGAGTACGCAGTATTTT
. | TRBJ1-3 | TRBV21-1 | . | CASTSGTGSPGNTIYF | TGTGCCAGCACCTCCGGGACAGGGTCCCCTGGAAACACCATATATTTT
. | TRBJ2-3 | TRBV5-1 | . | CASRPQDTDTQYF | TGCGCCAGCAGACCACAAGACACAGATACGCAGTATTTT
. | TRBJ1-4 | TRBV19 | . | CASTPTGRGEKLFF | TGTGCCAGTACCCCTACAGGGAGGGGTGAAAAACTGTTTTTT
. | TRBJ2-7 | TRBV11-2 | . | CASSLDIKYEQYF | TGTGCCAGCAGCTTGGACATTAAGTACGAGCAGTACTTC
. | TRBJ2-5 | TRBV6-2/TRBV6-3 | TRBD1 | CASSLDRPPQTQYF | TGTGCCAGCAGTTTGGACAGGCCCCCCCAGACCCAGTACTTC